This T cell receptor (beta chain) originates from a study of T cell responses to AZD1222 COVID-19 vaccine. In the study overall: Analysis merged second doses at about 4 or about 12 weeks. Broader study findings: Donors were chiefly white British, with a greater number of females, and clonal diversity was perhaps underestimated.

This clone was counted a single time. The target antigen is unknown. This CDR3 spans 14 amino acids. V was pared by 4 bases and J by 3 bases, with 13 bases between. CDR1 is MNHEY, CDR2 SMNVEV, per germline (reference sequence). Produced via immunoSEQ multiplex PCR; TCRdb's table is partial and in-frame only. The sample lists 95,000 to 100,000 clones; more than 85% were seen once. The gene calls are TRBV27 and TRBJ2-7, with D uncertain. The receptor was isolated from an adult in good health. The input for sequencing was peripheral blood, taken on day 0 of AZD1222 vaccination. CDR3 amino acids: CASSSGMDHYEQYF. In DNA form, the CDR3 reads TGTGCCAGCAGTTCTGGGATGGATCACTACGAGCAGTACTTC.